This T cell receptor beta chain was sequenced during a study of PD-1 blockade in classical Hodgkin lymphoma. General study points: While CD8+ TCR diversity did not rise significantly by C4D1, CD4+ TCR diversity did.

Trimming removed 9 bases at V and 0 bases at J, with 10 bases between. Germline loops: CDR1 MDHEN, CDR2 SYDVKM. The CDR3 has 13 residues. All the patients suffered relapse after autologous stem cell transplantation, and brentuximab vedotin exposure differed. Concerning this clone: Its cognate antigen is unknown.

Produced via immunoSEQ multiplex PCR; TCRdb's table is partial and in-frame only. This sample has roughly 40,000 clones; 75% to 90% occur once, and the top ten carry 9%. The chain couples TRBV28 to TRBJ2-3; TRBD2 is a possible D gene (5 bases). The sequencing here drew on peripheral blood mononuclear cells (PBMCs), taken at baseline. The sequence came from a human donor with classical Hodgkin lymphoma. This chain's CDR3 is CASLLASTDTQYF. As DNA, the CDR3 is TGTGCCAGTCTCCTAGCTAGCACAGATACGCAGTATTTT.